This TCR beta chain was identified in a study of T cell responses to AZD1222 COVID-19 vaccine. This clone came up once. Only in-frame clones appear in the TCRdb table, and some are missing; sequencing was by immunoSEQ multiplex PCR. There are 95,000 to 100,000 clones in the sample; roughly 90% occur only once, and roughly 25% lies in the top ten. The CDR3 consists of 13 residues. Per the germline V gene, CDR1 is LNHDA and CDR2 is SQIVND (reference sequence). V was pared by 2 bases and J by 10 bases, with 14 bases between. Material: peripheral blood, obtained on day 0 of AZD1222 vaccination. This clonotype originated in an adult in good health. The chain is built from TRBV19 and TRBJ2-5; D is possibly TRBD2 (6 bases). CDR3 amino acids: CASSILDGRIQYF. CDR3 nucleotides: TGTGCCAGTAGTATACTTGACGGGAGAATCCAGTACTTC.